This note documents a single T cell receptor (beta chain) sequence. The antigen it binds to is not known. Nothing much larger sits one base from this clone, and base qualities are not available. TCRbeta CDR3 regions were amplified from genomic DNA by means of the immunoSEQ Assay, a bias-controlled multiplex PCR. As for how the authors treated the data: Within the assay, amplification of reference gene primers was used to estimate how many nucleated cells each sample contained. To quantify the absolute abundance of each unique TCRbeta CDR3 rearrangement, sequence reads were collapsed and filtered. For each sample, productive Simpson clonality was calculated by taking the square root of Simpson's diversity index across productive rearrangements. TCRdb carries this immuneACCESS record with in-frame sequences only. Its versions omit some clonotypes, under half of them owing to an unresolved V gene in the studies checked, with the rest unexplained. The D gene and trimming were derived from the DNA, and the V and J assignments and clone size from that table. The sample profile shows fewer than 350,000 clones; around 87% of them were found once. Approximately 7.8% of the sample rests with the top ten.

This specimen belongs to a study of blood T cell repertoires in COVID-19 (dated by TCRdb to about 2020). About the investigation overall: Samples covering the acute and convalescent phases of COVID-19 were provided by collaborators in the United States, Italy and Spain. The prospective study material was composed of cDNA or gDNA derived from T cells, B-cell-depleted T cells, or PBMCs. Subjects who had been exposed to COVID-19, were actively infected with it, or had recovered from it provided the deeply sampled blood TCRbeta repertoires that made up the dataset. The repertoires were released in a freely available public database meant as a resource for research on the immune response to SARS-CoV-2. Samples were obtained from the ongoing ImmuneRACE study (first 160 participants) and from about 1,300 subjects provided by 6 global collaborators. The sample metadata nearly always contained a de-identified subject ID, COVID-19 status, age in years and sex. Where available, HLA class I and class II types were obtained from metadata supplied by the sample provider rather than from assay-based typing.

Another Seattle source contributed samples from volunteer blood donors who had recovered from COVID-19. The collaborating institutions used their own protocols to collect whole blood in K2EDTA tubes. For TCRbeta analysis, collaborators shipped samples as frozen whole blood, isolated PBMCs, or DNA extracted from either of those sample types. The V end loses 3 bases and the J end loses 5 bases, and a stretch of 19 bases separates them. CDR1 MNHEY and CDR2 SVGAGI were looked up in the germline V gene. The CDR3 contains 16 residues, cysteine and phenylalanine counted. The kept DNA is CDR3 alone, 48 bases in frame from the first base. Points the paper makes about the study in general: How much clinical and demographic metadata was included differed by source and by participant, and the metadata was provided uncurated.

This TCR derives from a woman between 50 and 59 years old who had recovered from COVID-19. Rearrangement joined TRBV6-5 to TRBJ1-1; perhaps TRBD1 is the D gene, with 5 bases matching. Sample: peripheral blood. The CDR3 region has the sequence CASSYVASGGGTEAFF. The bases are TGTGCCAGCAGTTATGTCGCATCTGGGGGAGGTACTGAAGCTTTCTTT.